This T cell receptor (beta chain) was captured in a study of blood T cell repertoires in COVID-19. Overall study: Both acute and convalescent COVID-19 samples were obtained from the United States, Italy and Spain. Sources were T cells, B-cell-depleted T cells, or PBMCs; the material itself was cDNA or gDNA.

Study processing details: Estimation of nucleated cell counts relied on the amplification of reference gene primers. The table came from immunoSEQ multiplex PCR; TCRdb's copy has only in-frame clones and leaves some out. The V and J calls and clone size are taken from that table; D and trimming were inferred from the DNA. The sample yields under 300,000 clones, 75% to 90% seen once. The germline CDR1 and CDR2 sequences are SGHDT and YYEEEE. There are 13 residues in the CDR3. Deletions cut 2 bases from V and 4 bases from J, with 7 bases between. The genes are TRBV5-6 and TRBJ1-5; the D is unclear. The sample comprised peripheral blood. This receptor was obtained from a woman aged 70-85 years with acute or convalescent COVID-19. For the CDR3, the DNA is TGTGCCAGCAGCTTTGGCGGGAATCAGCCCCAGCATTTT. Residues: CASSFGGNQPQHF.